The clone carrying this T cell receptor (beta chain) was observed a handful of times. Unique molecular identifiers were used in preparing the TCRbeta library. One entry per CDR3 protein results from TCRdb running MiXCR on the PCR reads. Seen here are hundreds of thousands of distinct CDR3 sequences, around a sixth observed once, and the top ten hold around 0.96%. The germline gives CDR1 MDHEN, CDR2 SYDVKM. CDR3 length: 15 residues. The V end lost 7 bases, the J end lost 2 bases, and 18 bases lay between the germline ends. The entry originates in a study of T-cell reconstitution after alpha-beta-depleted transplantation in children.

Sequenced here: PBMCs from the stem cell graft donor, sampled from the stem cell graft. The sequence derives from a human donor who donated a stem cell graft to a child with acute myeloid leukemia. The chain recombines TRBV28 with TRBJ2-7, with D perhaps matching TRBD1 (6 bases). The CDR3 loop is CASTSTGNMAYEQYV. CDR3 coding DNA: TGTGCCAGCACTTCCACAGGGAACATGGCCTACGAGCAGTACGTC.